This entry lists 4 T cell receptor beta chains sequenced from one sample in a study of cytomegalovirus exposure and HLA in healthy donors (dated by TCRdb to 2015 to 2018). Library construction relied on the immunoSEQ multiplex PCR assay. For the multiplex PCR, a mixture combining 60 forward primers for TCR Vbeta segments and 13 reverse primers for TCR Jbeta segments was used. TCRdb obtained this table from immuneACCESS and retained in-frame rearrangements with V and J assigned. These tables miss some clones; where compared with another copy, unresolved V genes account for less than half of the shortfall, and the remainder is unexplained. The sample has about 100,000 clones on record, about 79% of them singletons. The ten largest clones represent approximately 1.2% of the sample. The source material was PBMCs. The receptor source for this set is a woman aged 18-29 years in good health and CMV-seronegative.

J is TRBJ1-2 and V is TRBV5-1, with 7 bases fitting TRBD1. Germline V gene lookup returns CDR1 SGHRS and CDR2 YFSETQ. The CDR3 is 15 amino acids. V trimming: 2 bases; J trimming: 5 bases; junction bases outside the gene matches: 9. The CDR3 nucleotides read TGCGCCAGCAGCTTCGGGGACAGCGTACCATATGGCTACACCTTC. Protein product: CASSFGDSVPYGYTF.

V and J are TRBV7-6 and TRBJ2-7, with D possibly TRBD1 on 6 matching bases. Between the trimmed V and J ends, which lost 5 bases and 4 bases, there was a span of 15 bases. The CDR3 is made up of 14 amino acids. Germline V gene lookup returns CDR1 SGHVS and CDR2 FNYEAQ. The CDR3 nucleotides are TGTGCCAGCAGCCCGACAAGGACAGCGTACGAGCAGTACTTC. Encoded protein: CASSPTRTAYEQYF.

This chain links TRBV5-4 with TRBJ1-5; possibly TRBD1 for D (6 bases). CDR1 is SGHNT, CDR2 YYREEE, per germline (reference sequence). The CDR3 has 14 amino acids. The ends were cut back, 0 bases at V and 5 bases at J, with 9 bases in the middle. The CDR3 region has the DNA TGTGCCAGCAGCTTGGACAGGGCAGATCAGCCCCAGCATTTT. Its translation: CASSLDRADQPQHF.

This chain joins TRBV19 and TRBJ2-2; D call uncertain. CDR3 length: 14 amino acids. Germline CDR1 reads LNHDA; CDR2 reads SQIVND (reference sequence). Trimming took off 5 bases at V and 5 bases at J, with 12 bases between the two ends. The CDR3 reads CASSPGVGTGELFF. In DNA form, the CDR3 reads TGTGCCAGTAGTCCCGGAGTTGGGACCGGGGAGCTGTTTTTT.